What follows are 16 T cell receptor beta chains derived from one specimen sequenced in a study of shared clonotypes between healthy human individuals. Sequencing used immunoSEQ multiplex PCR; TCRdb keeps in-frame clones, though not all of them. This table has some 650,000 clones, roughly 97% appearing once. Material for sequencing was naive CD4+ T cells sorted from blood. Subset indicated: CD45RA+ positively selected. The receptors come from a woman aged 30 to 39 in good health.

The V and J genes are TRBV6-6 and TRBJ1-2; TRBD1 is a possible D gene (6 bases). V dropped 4 bases and J dropped 4 bases, with 13 bases sitting between them. The CDR3 is made up of 14 amino acids. CDR1 MNHNY and CDR2 SVGAGI come from the germline V gene (reference sequence). This chain's CDR3 is CASSSQGQVYGYTF. The CDR3, as DNA: TGTGCCAGCAGTTCTCAGGGGCAGGTCTATGGCTACACCTTC.

This chain joins TRBV7-2 and TRBJ2-7; 9 bases fit TRBD1. J gave up 2 bases and V 2 bases, and 7 bases lay outside the gene matches. The length of the CDR3 is 16 residues. Germline loops: CDR1 SGHTA, CDR2 FQGNSA. CDR3 in DNA: TGTGCCAGCAGCTTATTTGGGACAGGGCTAGCCTACGAGCAGTACTTC. Amino acid sequence: CASSLFGTGLAYEQYF. Variable domain in full (rest from reference TRBV7-2 and TRBJ2-7): GAGVSQSPSNKVTEKGKDVELRCDPISGHTALYWYRQSLGQGLEFLIYFQGNSAPDKSGLPSDRFSAERTGGSVSTLTIQRTQQEDSAVYLCASSLFGTGLAYEQYFGPGTRLTVT.

The chain combines TRBV5-5 with TRBJ1-3; D is unclear. This CDR3 has 15 residues. V dropped 4 bases and J dropped 0 bases, with 11 bases sitting between them. Per germline, CDR1 SGHKS and CDR2 YYEKEE (reference sequence). CDR3 nucleotides: TGTGCCAGCAGCCTCTCCCCGAGCTCTGGAAACACCATATATTTT. Encoded protein: CASSLSPSSGNTIYF.

The rearrangement joins TRBV11-2 to TRBJ1-4, with D perhaps matching TRBD1 (6 bases). Trimming removed 4 bases from V and 6 bases from J, with 15 bases in between. The CDR3 loop spans 15 amino acids. Per germline, CDR1 SGHAT and CDR2 FQNNGV. For the CDR3, the DNA is TGTGCCAGCAGCTCTTCAGGGAGGGGGGATGAAAAACTGTTTTTT. Encoded protein: CASSSSGRGDEKLFF.

On this clone itself: One junction end does not reproduce the germline sequence, and a read error may be involved. The identical CDR3 is also encoded by other nucleotide sequences in the sample. V is TRBV2 and J is TRBJ1-2; 7 bases align to TRBD1. Germline values: CDR1 SNHLY, CDR2 FYNNEI. The CDR3 spans 14 residues. Here the CDR3 DNA reads TGTGCCAGCAGTGGACAGGGTACGAACTATGGCTATACCTTC. It translates to CASSGQGTNYGYTF.

This chain links TRBV28 with TRBJ2-3; 14 bases are a match to TRBD2. CDR1 and CDR2 (germline): MDHEN, SYDVKM. CDR3 size: 19 residues. Trimming at V came to 6 bases and at J to 4 bases, leaving 15 bases not matched to a gene. The DNA for the CDR3 is TGTGCCAGCAGCCCTCTACCGGGACTAGCGGGAGCGGTAGCAGATACGCAGTATTTT. This sequence encodes CASSPLPGLAGAVADTQYF.

The chain joins TRBV7-8 to TRBJ1-2, with 9 bases lining up with TRBD1. V lost 3 bases to trimming and J lost 1 base; unmatched junction nucleotides: 3. From germline, CDR1 is SGHVS and CDR2 FQNEAQ. This CDR3 has 15 residues. CDR3 residues: CASSFGQGFNYGYTF. The CDR3 DNA reads TGTGCCAGCAGCTTCGGACAGGGGTTTAACTATGGCTACACCTTC.

V gene TRBV6-1 combines with J gene TRBJ2-5; 8 bases match TRBD1. Trimming took 1 base from V and 7 from J; bases not matched to a gene: 8. Germline CDR1 and CDR2: MNHNS and SASEGT. CDR3 length: 15 amino acids. The DNA of the CDR3 is TGTGCCAGCAGTGAAGGGTCAGGGGGCAGGGTGACCCAGTACTTC. It codes for CASSEGSGGRVTQYF.

The J gene is TRBJ2-1, the V gene TRBV4-1; 16 nucleotides agree with TRBD2. The CDR3 has 20 amino acids. V shed 4 bases, J shed 5 bases, and the junction held 14 bases outside the gene matches. Germline assignment: CDR1 MGHRA and CDR2 YSYEKL. The chain's CDR3 is CASSLKRGTSGRASNNEQFF. As DNA, the CDR3 is TGCGCCAGCAGCCTAAAACGCGGGACTAGCGGGAGGGCCAGTAACAATGAGCAGTTCTTC.

The rearrangement uses TRBV5-1 and TRBJ2-3; TRBD2 matches at 8 bases. From germline, CDR1 is SGHRS and CDR2 YFSETQ. The CDR3 length is 13 residues. With V trimmed by 6 bases and J by 4 bases, 4 bases remained unmatched. CDR3 in amino acids: CASNSGSADTQYF. The CDR3 DNA reads TGCGCCAGCAACAGCGGGAGTGCAGATACGCAGTATTTT. The whole variable domain, filled in from reference TRBV5-1 and TRBJ2-3, reads KAGVTQTPRYLIKTRGQQVTLSCSPISGHRSVSWYQQTPGQGLQFLFEYFSETQRNKGNFPGRFSGRQFSNSRSEMNVSTLELGDSALYLCASNSGSADTQYFGPGTRLTVL.

The chain combines TRBV28 with TRBJ2-5, with unresolved D. V lost 3 bases to trimming and J lost 3 bases, with 8 bases between them. The CDR3 is 13 residues long. Germline V gene lookup returns CDR1 MDHEN and CDR2 SYDVKM. The CDR3 DNA follows: TGTGCCAGCAGTTTGAGCCTCGAAGAGACCCAGTACTTC. Residues: CASSLSLEETQYF.

In DNA, the CDR3 is TGTGCCAGCAGGGCTACAGGGGGGGTGGAAGCTTTCTTT. The encoded protein is CASRATGGVEAFF. V is TRBV2 and J is TRBJ1-1; 8 positions match TRBD1. This CDR3 comprises 13 residues. The junction had 8 bases not matched to a gene; V was cut back by 6 bases and J by 8 bases. CDR1 SNHLY and CDR2 FYNNEI come from the germline V gene.

The rearrangement links TRBV28 to TRBJ1-1; possible D gene TRBD1, 6 bases. This CDR3 has 16 amino acids. V was cut by 4 bases and J by 5 bases, with 20 bases left in between. Germline V gives CDR1 MDHEN, CDR2 SYDVKM. CDR3 bases: TGTGCCAGCAGTTCCGGGGGTGTTCGGGGGCGGACTGAAGCTTTCTTT. Its protein is CASSSGGVRGRTEAFF. Combining the CDR3 with reference TRBV28 and TRBJ1-1 gives the whole variable domain DVKVTQSSRYLVKRTGEKVFLECVQDMDHENMFWYRQDPGLGLRLIYFSYDVKMKEKGDIPEGYSVSREKKERFSLILESASTNQTSMYLCASSSGGVRGRTEAFFGQGTRLTVV.

The chain is built from TRBV19 and TRBJ2-5; 10 bases are shared with TRBD2. Judging by the DNA end, TRBJ2-7 fits better; the J call may be wrong. In germline, CDR1 is LNHDA, CDR2 SQIVND (reference sequence). This CDR3 is built from 15 residues. The CDR3 bases are TGTGCCAGTAGTCAAAGCGGGAGGGGATACTACGAGCAGTACTTC. It codes for CASSQSGRGYYEQYF.

This chain connects TRBV5-1 to TRBJ2-7; D possibly corresponds to TRBD1 (6 bases). CDR3 size: 12 residues. CDR1 is SGHRS and CDR2 is YFSETQ in the germline V gene. The V end lost 4 bases, the J end lost 6 bases, and 11 bases lay between the germline ends. The CDR3 loop reads CASSLQGAEQYF. In nucleotides, the CDR3 is TGCGCCAGCAGCCTACAGGGAGCCGAGCAGTACTTC. The full variable domain, in which reference TRBV5-1 and TRBJ2-7 provide the parts outside the CDR3, is KAGVTQTPRYLIKTRGQQVTLSCSPISGHRSVSWYQQTPGQGLQFLFEYFSETQRNKGNFPGRFSGRQFSNSRSEMNVSTLELGDSALYLCASSLQGAEQYFGPGTRLTVT.

This sequence joins TRBV18 and TRBJ1-1; tentative D call: TRBD1 (5 bases). The CDR3 is 14 amino acids. Trimming cost V 2 bases and J 6 bases, with 13 bases left between them. Per the germline V gene, CDR1 is KGHSH and CDR2 is LQKENI. This chain's CDR3 is CASSPEGLVAEAFF. CDR3 nucleotides: TGTGCCAGCTCACCAGAGGGGTTGGTAGCTGAAGCTTTCTTT. The full variable domain, with the rest looked up from reference TRBV18 and TRBJ1-1, is NAGVMQNPRHLVRRRGQEARLRCSPMKGHSHVYWYRQLPEEGLKFMVYLQKENIIDESGMPKERFSAEFPKEGPSILRIQQVVRGDSAAYFCASSPEGLVAEAFFGQGTRLTVV.